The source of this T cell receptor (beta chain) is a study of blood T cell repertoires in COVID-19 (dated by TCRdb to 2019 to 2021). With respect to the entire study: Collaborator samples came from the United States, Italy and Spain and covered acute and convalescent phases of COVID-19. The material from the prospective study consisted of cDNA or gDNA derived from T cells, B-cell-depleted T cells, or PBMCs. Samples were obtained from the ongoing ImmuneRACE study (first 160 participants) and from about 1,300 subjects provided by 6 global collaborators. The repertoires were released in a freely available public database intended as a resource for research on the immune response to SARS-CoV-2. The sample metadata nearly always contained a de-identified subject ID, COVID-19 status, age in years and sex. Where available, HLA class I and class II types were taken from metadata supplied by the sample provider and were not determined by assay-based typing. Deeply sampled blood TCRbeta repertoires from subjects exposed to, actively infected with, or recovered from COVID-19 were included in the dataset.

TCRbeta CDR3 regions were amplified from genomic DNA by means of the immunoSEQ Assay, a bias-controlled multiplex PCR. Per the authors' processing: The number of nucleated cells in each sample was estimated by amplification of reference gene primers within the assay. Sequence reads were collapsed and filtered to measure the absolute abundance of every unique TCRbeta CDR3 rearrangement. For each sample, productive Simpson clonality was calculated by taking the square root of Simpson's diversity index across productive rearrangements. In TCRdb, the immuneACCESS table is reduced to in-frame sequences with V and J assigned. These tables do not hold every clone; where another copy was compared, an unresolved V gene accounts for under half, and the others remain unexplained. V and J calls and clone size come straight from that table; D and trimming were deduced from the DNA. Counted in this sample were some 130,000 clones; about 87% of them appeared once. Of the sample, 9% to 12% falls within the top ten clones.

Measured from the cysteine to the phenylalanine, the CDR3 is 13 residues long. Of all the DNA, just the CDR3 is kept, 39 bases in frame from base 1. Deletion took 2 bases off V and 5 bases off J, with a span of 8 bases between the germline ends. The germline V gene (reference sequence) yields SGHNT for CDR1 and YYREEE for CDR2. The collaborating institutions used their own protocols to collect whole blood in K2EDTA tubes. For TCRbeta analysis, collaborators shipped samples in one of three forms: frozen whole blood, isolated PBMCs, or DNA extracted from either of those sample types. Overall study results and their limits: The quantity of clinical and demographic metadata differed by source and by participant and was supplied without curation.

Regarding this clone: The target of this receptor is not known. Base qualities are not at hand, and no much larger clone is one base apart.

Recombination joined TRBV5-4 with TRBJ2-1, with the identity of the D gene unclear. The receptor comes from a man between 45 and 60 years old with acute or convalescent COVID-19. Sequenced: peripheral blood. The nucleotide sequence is TGTGCCAGCAGCTTCGGAGTTAACAATGAGCAGTTCTTC. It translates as CASSFGVNNEQFF.